This T cell receptor beta chain is drawn from a study of graft-versus-host responses after intestinal transplantation. Across the study: The study gave all recipients anti-thymocyte globulin induction, then tacrolimus and steroids for two to three years. Study-wide results and limits: Graft-donor T cell macrochimerism coincided with high graft-versus-host to host-versus-graft clonal ratios in allografts. Recipient-marrow GvH clones were detected, some having first appeared in ileum or blood. Early post-transplant HvG declines tracked with peak circulating GvH clone levels.

Assay: immunoSEQ multiplex PCR; the TCRdb copy retains only in-frame clones and omits some. Here the sample spans some 80,000 clones, about 91% being singletons. A remark on this clone: Its antigen is still unknown.

CDR1 is SGHTA, CDR2 FQGNSA, per germline. The V and J ends lost 1 base and 2 bases respectively, with 9 bases between them. This CDR3 is built from 14 residues. The chain combines TRBV7-2 with TRBJ2-7; D ambiguous. This receptor was identified in a human donor who was the organ donor for an intestinal transplant. The source material was unstimulated CD8+ T cells sorted from spleen or lymph node cells, sampled before transplant. The CDR3: CASSLERSAYEQYF. CDR3 DNA: TGTGCCAGCAGCTTAGAACGCAGCGCCTACGAGCAGTACTTC. The variable domain in full, with the rest retrieved from reference TRBV7-2 and TRBJ2-7, is GAGVSQSPSNKVTEKGKDVELRCDPISGHTALYWYRQSLGQGLEFLIYFQGNSAPDKSGLPSDRFSAERTGGSVSTLTIQRTQQEDSAVYLCASSLERSAYEQYFGPGTRLTVT.